This T cell receptor (beta chain) is drawn from a study of CD8+CD57+ T cells in acquired aplastic anemia. Whole-study results and caveats: Both patients and controls carried the same twenty-nine CD8+ CDR3 sequences.

Flow cytometry had shown expanded CD8+CD57+ cells in the patients chosen for sequencing. Every one of the patients had aplastic anemia (severe, acquired). When blood sampling took place, the patients had received no therapy. Of note for this clonotype: The antigen is unknown.

It was genomic DNA that served as the template for profiling TCR beta VDJ and CDR3. TCRdb re-derived calls from the reads in MiXCR, one entry per CDR3 protein. The sample records around 210,000 distinct CDR3 sequences, about 60% being singletons. V was cut by 0 bases and J by 5 bases, with 5 bases left in between. CDR1 and CDR2 (germline): SGDLS, YYNGEE. The CDR3 is 12 residues long. This sequence was found in a human donor with aplastic anemia. Specimen: sorted CD4+, CD8+, or CD8+CD57+ T cells (not recorded which) from PBMCs. The genes are TRBV9 and TRBJ1-1; D gene unclear. CDR3 amino acids: CASSVESTEAFF. The CDR3 DNA reads as TGTGCCAGCAGCGTAGAATCGACTGAAGCTTTCTTT.